This TCR beta chain was identified during a study of blood T cell repertoires in COVID-19. The overall study: The United States, Italy and Spain were the sources of the acute and convalescent COVID-19 samples. In each case, the material was cDNA or gDNA derived from T cells, B-cell-depleted T cells, or PBMCs.

Enrolled during active infection, Seattle patients were then followed longitudinally. Study processing details: From reference gene primer amplification, estimates of nucleated cell counts were derived. Repertoires were generated with immunoSEQ multiplex PCR, while TCRdb's copy carries only in-frame clones and drops some. V and J calls and clone size are those listed in that table; D and trimming were worked out from the DNA. The data hold under 450,000 clones, with about 91% observed a single time. Source material: peripheral blood. The source is a woman aged 45 to 65 with COVID-19, enrolled during active disease.

CDR3 nucleotides: TGCGCCAGCAGCGGATTGGCCCAGCGGGGTAGCACAGATACGCAGTATTTT. This translates into CASSGLAQRGSTDTQYF. V usage is TRBV5-1 and J usage is TRBJ2-3; 7 positions match TRBD2. In germline, CDR1 is SGHRS, CDR2 YFSETQ. The CDR3 runs 17 residues. After removal of 4 bases from V and 0 bases from J, the junction contained 11 bases not matched to a gene.